The sequence of this T cell receptor (beta chain) was determined in a study of Graves' ophthalmopathy and Graves' hyperthyroidism. Study background: Before any treatment, peripheral blood was taken at the initial diagnosis. Study-wide points: Ophthalmopathy cases were distinguished from stable hyperthyroidism by a 13-signature model, reaching around 90% sensitivity and around 83% specificity. Among expanded thyroid clonotypes above 0.001 frequency, most also occurred in blood.

RNA transcripts yielded amplified TCR beta CDR3 regions. RT-PCR in the first round used HTBI primers; a second-round multiplex PCR followed. TCRdb reprocessed the multiplex PCR reads with MiXCR, giving one entry per CDR3 protein. The sample consists of about 210,000 distinct CDR3 sequences, roughly 27% of them appearing once. Trimming shortened V by 1 base and J by 0 bases, and 9 bases separated the two germline ends. Per the germline V gene, CDR1 is DFQATT and CDR2 is SNEGSKA (reference sequence). The length of the CDR3 is 14 residues. On this clonotype: The antigen is not known.

Presentation of ophthalmopathy in the donors involved moderate-to-severe activity, CAS ≥3, NOSPECS ≥4 and a duration under 3 months. This chain joins TRBV20-1 and TRBJ2-5; D is unresolved. The TCR originated in a man between 50 and 59 years old with Graves' ophthalmopathy. Sample: peripheral blood. CDR3 protein: CSARATINQETQYF. As DNA, the CDR3 is TGCAGTGCTAGAGCGACAATTAACCAAGAGACCCAGTACTTC.